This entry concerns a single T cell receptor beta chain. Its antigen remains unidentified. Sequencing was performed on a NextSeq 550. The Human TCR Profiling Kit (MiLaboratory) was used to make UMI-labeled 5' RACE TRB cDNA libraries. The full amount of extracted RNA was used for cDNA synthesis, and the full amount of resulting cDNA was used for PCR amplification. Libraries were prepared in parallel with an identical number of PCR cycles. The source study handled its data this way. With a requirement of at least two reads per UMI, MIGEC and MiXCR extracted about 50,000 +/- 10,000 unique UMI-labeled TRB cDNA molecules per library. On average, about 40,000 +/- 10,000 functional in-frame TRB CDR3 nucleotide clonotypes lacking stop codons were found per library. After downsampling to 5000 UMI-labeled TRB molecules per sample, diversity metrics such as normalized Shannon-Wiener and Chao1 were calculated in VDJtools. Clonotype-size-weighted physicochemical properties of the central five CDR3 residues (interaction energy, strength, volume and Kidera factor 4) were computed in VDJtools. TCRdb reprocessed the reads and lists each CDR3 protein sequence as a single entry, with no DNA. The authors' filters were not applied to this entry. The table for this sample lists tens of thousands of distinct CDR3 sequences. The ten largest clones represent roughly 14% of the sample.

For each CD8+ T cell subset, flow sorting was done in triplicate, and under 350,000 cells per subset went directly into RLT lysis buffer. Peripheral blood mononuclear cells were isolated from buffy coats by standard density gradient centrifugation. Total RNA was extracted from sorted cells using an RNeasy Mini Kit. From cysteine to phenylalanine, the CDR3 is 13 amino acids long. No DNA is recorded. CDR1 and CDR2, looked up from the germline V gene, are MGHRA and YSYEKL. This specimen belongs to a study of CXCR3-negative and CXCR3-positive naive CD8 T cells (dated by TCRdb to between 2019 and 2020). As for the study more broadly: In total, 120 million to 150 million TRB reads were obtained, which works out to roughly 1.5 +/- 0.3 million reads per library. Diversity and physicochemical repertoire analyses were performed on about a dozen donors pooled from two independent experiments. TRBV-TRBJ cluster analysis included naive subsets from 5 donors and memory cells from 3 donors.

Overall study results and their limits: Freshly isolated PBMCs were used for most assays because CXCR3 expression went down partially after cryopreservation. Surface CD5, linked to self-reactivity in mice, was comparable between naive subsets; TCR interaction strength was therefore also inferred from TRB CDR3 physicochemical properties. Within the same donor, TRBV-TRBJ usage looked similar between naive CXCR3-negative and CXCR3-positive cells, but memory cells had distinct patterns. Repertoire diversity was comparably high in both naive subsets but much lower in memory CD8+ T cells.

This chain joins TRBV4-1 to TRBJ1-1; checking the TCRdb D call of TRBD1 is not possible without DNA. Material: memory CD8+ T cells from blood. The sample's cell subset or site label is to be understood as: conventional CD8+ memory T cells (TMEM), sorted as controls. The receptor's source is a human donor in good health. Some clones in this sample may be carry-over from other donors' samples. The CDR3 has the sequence CASSQGRGPEAFF.